These 12 T cell receptor beta chains were sequenced from one sample in a study of OX40 agonist ivuxolimab in advanced cancers. Sequenced by immunoSEQ multiplex PCR; TCRdb stores in-frame clones only, minus some. The sample lists tens of thousands of clones, 80% to 90% seen once, with 0.9% to 1.4% in the top ten. The source material was CD4+ or CD8+ T cells sorted from blood, sampled in a trial of the OX40 agonist ivuxolimab. These receptors originate from an adult with an advanced solid tumor such as melanoma, head and neck, liver or kidney cancer.

The chain carries TRBV9 and TRBJ1-2; no clear D. V lost 0 bases and J 5 bases, leaving 5 bases between the germline ends. The CDR3 length is 12 residues. Germline loops: CDR1 SGDLS, CDR2 YYNGEE. DNA of the CDR3: TGTGCCAGCAGCGTAGCTGAGTATGGCTACACCTTC. This encodes CASSVAEYGYTF. The full variable domain, in which reference TRBV9 and TRBJ1-2 provide the parts outside the CDR3, is DSGVTQTPKHLITATGQRVTLRCSPRSGDLSVYWYQQSLDQGLQFLIQYYNGEERAKGNILERFSAQQFPDLHSELNLSSLELGDSALYFCASSVAEYGYTFGSGTRLTVV.

V is TRBV6-5 and J is TRBJ1-6; 8 nucleotides align to TRBD1. The germline V gene encodes CDR1 MNHEY and CDR2 SVGAGI. The CDR3 length is 15 residues. V lost 4 bases and J lost 11; bases outside the gene matches: 10. The CDR3 bases are TGTGCCAGCAGTTCCTCGACAGGGGTGGCGGCACCCCTCCACTTT. Translation gives CASSSSTGVAAPLHF.

This sequence joins TRBV6-5 and TRBJ1-1, with D perhaps matching TRBD1 (5 bases). CDR3 length: 14 amino acids. V was shortened by 7 bases and J by 4 bases, with 16 bases between the two germline ends. CDR1 and CDR2 (germline): MNHEY, SVGAGI. Here the CDR3 reads CASTTSAGGTEAFF. The CDR3 DNA follows: TGTGCCAGCACCACTTCGGCCGGGGGCACTGAAGCTTTCTTT.

The J gene is TRBJ2-3, the V gene TRBV6-1, with D maybe TRBD1 (5 bases). Trimming shortened V by 11 bases and J by 2 bases, and 17 bases separated the two germline ends. Germline V gene sequence: CDR1 MNHNS, CDR2 SASEGT. The CDR3 consists of 14 residues. CDR3 bases: TGTGCCTCGCAGGCAGGGCCATTCACAGATACGCAGTATTTT. Its translation is CASQAGPFTDTQYF.

The V call is TRBV18, the J call TRBJ2-7; D remains ambiguous. V was trimmed by 2 bases and J by 4 bases, leaving 6 bases between them. This CDR3 comprises 12 residues. Germline CDR1 KGHSH, CDR2 LQKENI. In DNA, the CDR3 is TGTGCCAGCTCACCAAACAGTTACGAGCAGTACTTC. Its translation: CASSPNSYEQYF.

The V and J genes are TRBV18 and TRBJ1-1; D is unresolved. CDR3 length: 12 residues. Germline CDR1 is KGHSH and CDR2 is LQKENI. V lost 3 bases, J lost 2 bases, and 4 bases lay in between. DNA for the CDR3: TGTGCCAGCTCACCGCAAAACACTGAAGCTTTCTTT. Translation gives CASSPQNTEAFF.

The chain is built from TRBV5-4 and TRBJ2-2; no definite D call. From germline, CDR1 is SGHNT and CDR2 YYREEE (reference sequence). V gave up 4 bases and J gave up 7 bases, with 11 bases separating them. The CDR3 loop spans 13 amino acids. The CDR3 sequence is CASSLRGDGELFF. The CDR3 DNA reads as TGTGCCAGCAGCCTTCGAGGTGACGGGGAGCTGTTTTTT. The entire variable domain, with the rest obtained from reference TRBV5-4 and TRBJ2-2, is as follows: ETGVTQSPTHLIKTRGQQVTLRCSSQSGHNTVSWYQQALGQGPQFIFQYYREEENGRGNFPPRFSGLQFPNYSSELNVNALELDDSALYLCASSLRGDGELFFGEGSRLTVL.

The chain uses TRBV10-3 and TRBJ2-5; 7 positions match TRBD1. J gave up 2 bases and V 6 bases, and 3 bases lay outside the gene matches. Germline lookup yields CDR1 ENHRY and CDR2 SYGVKD. The CDR3 has 13 residues. DNA of the CDR3: TGTGCCATCAGCGTGGGACAGCAAGAGACCCAGTACTTC. Amino acids: CAISVGQQETQYF.

The chain links TRBV27 to TRBJ1-5; D is undetermined. Germline V CDR1 and CDR2: MNHEY, SMNVEV (reference sequence). Trimming left V 6 bases short and J 5 bases short, with 8 bases between. The CDR3 runs to 12 residues. The chain's CDR3 is CASRGGDQPQHF. CDR3 nucleotides: TGTGCCAGCAGGGGAGGTGATCAGCCCCAGCATTTT.

CDR3 region: CASTTSGGGELFF. Written as DNA, the CDR3 is TGTGCCAGCACTACCTCGGGTGGTGGGGAGCTGTTTTTT. V usage is TRBV7-9 and J usage is TRBJ2-2; D gene unclear. Per the germline V gene, CDR1 is SEHNR and CDR2 is FQNEAQ (reference sequence). With 7 bases removed from V and 8 bases from J, the gap between germline ends came to 14 bases. The CDR3 extends over 13 amino acids. The entire variable domain, with the rest obtained from reference TRBV7-9 and TRBJ2-2, is as follows: DTGVSQNPRHKITKRGQNVTFRCDPISEHNRLYWYRQTLGQGPEFLTYFQNEAQLEKSRLLSDRFSAERPKGSFSTLEIQRTEQGDSAMYLCASTTSGGGELFFGEGSRLTVL.

The gene calls are TRBV20-1 and TRBJ1-2, with a weak D call TRBD1 (6 bases). Trimming shortened V by 3 bases and J by 4 bases, and 6 bases separated the two germline ends. The CDR3 runs 11 residues. CDR1 and CDR2 from the germline V gene are DFQATT and SNEGSKA (reference sequence). For the CDR3, the DNA is TGCAGTGCTAGGACAGGCTATGGCTACACCTTC. Protein sequence: CSARTGYGYTF.

V usage is TRBV6-1 and J usage is TRBJ2-3; no definite D call. Deletions cut 10 bases from V and 6 bases from J, with 14 bases between. Germline CDR1 and CDR2: MNHNS and SASEGT. The CDR3 runs 12 residues. The CDR3 spells CATRNVGDTQYF. CDR3 bases: TGTGCCACGCGGAACGTGGGGGATACGCAGTATTTT.